One sample yielded the 23 T cell receptor beta chains listed below, sequenced in a study of T-cell memory formation after mild COVID-19. Each CDR3 protein is one row after TCRdb ran MiXCR on the 5' RACE reads. This sample has 10,000 to 15,000 distinct CDR3 sequences, with about 14% found just once. The sequenced sample consisted of PBMCs or a T cell subset sorted from them (not recorded which). The receptors shown here come from a man between 18 and 35 years old who had mild COVID-19 (a few samples of this study predate the infection). Cell type and time point are not known.

The table lists this clonotype with many counts. The V and J genes are TRBV10-3 and TRBJ1-1, with no clear D. CDR1 ENHRY and CDR2 SYGVKD come from the germline V gene. This CDR3 has 17 amino acids. Trimming cost V 0 bases and J 1 base, with 15 bases left between them. The CDR3 reads CAISESTPPGPNTEAFF. Here the CDR3 DNA reads TGTGCCATCAGTGAGTCAACCCCCCCTGGTCCGAACACTGAAGCTTTCTTT.

The table lists this clonotype with a few counts. The chain combines TRBV19 with TRBJ1-6; 10 bases map to TRBD1. V was clipped by 3 bases and J by 7 bases; unmatched bases: 9. The CDR3 sequence is 17 residues long. CDR1 and CDR2 (germline): LNHDA, SQIVND (reference sequence). The CDR3 loop reads CASSIVRTGGRNSPLHF. In nucleotides, the CDR3 is TGTGCCAGTAGTATTGTCCGGACAGGGGGACGAAATTCACCCCTCCACTTT.

This clonotype was detected a few times. This chain uses TRBV5-1 with TRBJ1-2; possible D gene TRBD1, 5 bases. There are 16 residues in the CDR3. The ends were cut back, 0 bases at V and 4 bases at J, with 16 bases in the middle. CDR1 is SGHRS and CDR2 is YFSETQ in the germline V gene. The CDR3 coding sequence is TGCGCCAGCAGCTTGGCCTTGGGGGAAGAGGGCTATGGCTACACCTTC. Its protein is CASSLALGEEGYGYTF.

This clonotype was counted between two and nine times. This chain links TRBV3-1 with TRBJ2-1; D ambiguous. The CDR3 is made up of 12 amino acids. V was clipped by 1 base and J by 6 bases, with 4 bases between them. From germline, CDR1 is LGHDT and CDR2 YNNKEL (reference sequence). Here the CDR3 reads CASSQVFNEQFF. The DNA for the CDR3 is TGTGCCAGCAGCCAAGTTTTCAATGAGCAGTTCTTC.

The gene calls are TRBV4-1 and TRBJ2-7; TRBD1 matches at 7 bases. The ends lost 4 bases at V and 4 bases at J; junction bases unmatched: 4. CDR3 length equals 13 residues. The germline gives CDR1 MGHRA, CDR2 YSYEKL. DNA of the CDR3: TGCGCCAGCAGCCTGGACAGGCTTTACGAGCAGTACTTC. Protein: CASSLDRLYEQYF.

This clonotype was detected many times. The chain employs TRBV4-1 and TRBJ2-2, with D possibly being TRBD1 (5 bases). The CDR3 contains 16 residues. The V and J ends lost 3 bases and 9 bases respectively, with 20 bases between them. Per germline, CDR1 MGHRA and CDR2 YSYEKL. The CDR3 nucleotides read TGCGCCAGCAGCCACCACCACCCTTCGCAGGGTCGGGAGCTGTTTTTT. This sequence encodes CASSHHHPSQGRELFF.

This clonotype was seen many times. The chain combines TRBV20-1 with TRBJ2-7; 9 positions match TRBD1. V shed 6 bases and J 3 bases; nucleotides not matched to a gene: 12. Germline loops: CDR1 DFQATT, CDR2 SNEGSKA (reference sequence). This CDR3 contains 15 residues. CDR3 coding DNA: TGCAGTGCATCCGGGACAGGGCTATTCGACTACGAGCAGTACTTC. Its protein product is CSASGTGLFDYEQYF.

This clonotype was observed a few times. V gene TRBV6-6 combines with J gene TRBJ1-1; 7 bases are a match to TRBD1. Germline V lookup: CDR1 MNHNY, CDR2 SVGAGI (reference sequence). Germline trimming cut 7 bases from V and 6 bases from J; bases unmatched to any gene: 14. The length of the CDR3 is 15 residues. This CDR3 reads CASTFTATGTPEAFF. CDR3 nucleotides: TGTGCCAGCACCTTTACCGCGACAGGGACCCCTGAAGCTTTCTTT.

This clonotype was seen ten or more times. The chain links TRBV4-1 to TRBJ2-2, with 7 bases aligning to TRBD1. There are 14 residues in the CDR3. J was trimmed by 5 bases and V by 3 bases; bases with no gene match: 3. CDR1 MGHRA and CDR2 YSYEKL come from the germline V gene. This chain's CDR3 is CASSQRQGTGELFF. In DNA, the CDR3 is TGCGCCAGCAGCCAGCGACAGGGAACCGGGGAGCTGTTTTTT.

The genes are TRBV12-3 or TRBV12-4 and TRBJ2-7; 8 bases fit TRBD2. The CDR3 has 15 amino acids. V was pared by 6 bases and J by 1 base, with 8 bases of the junction left unmatched. The CDR3 spells CASSRTGTRSYEQYF. The CDR3 bases are TGTGCCAGCAGCCGCACCGGGACTAGGTCCTACGAGCAGTACTTC.

The chain uses TRBV14 and TRBJ2-2; perhaps TRBD1 as D (6 bases). From germline, CDR1 is SGHDN and CDR2 FVKESK. There are 15 residues in the CDR3. Trimming removed 1 base from V and 6 bases from J, with 12 bases in between. The CDR3: CASSQVAGVSGELFF. The CDR3 DNA reads as TGTGCCAGCAGCCAAGTGGCAGGGGTTTCCGGGGAGCTGTTTTTT.

The V and J genes are TRBV9 and TRBJ2-5; D possibly corresponds to TRBD1 (6 bases). Trimming took 4 bases from V and 5 from J, leaving 15 bases between them. This CDR3 has 14 amino acids. CDR1 SGDLS and CDR2 YYNGEE come from the germline V gene. CDR3 protein: CASSPRTAVETQYF. CDR3 in DNA: TGTGCCAGCAGCCCGCGGACAGCGGTTGAGACCCAGTACTTC.

Ten or more counts support this clonotype. This chain connects TRBV7-3 to TRBJ2-1; unclear D gene. V was shortened by 4 bases and J by 8 bases, with 15 bases between the two germline ends. The CDR3 loop spans 14 amino acids. The germline CDR1 and CDR2 sequences are SGHTA and FQGTGA. Here the CDR3 reads CASSSSLGGYEQFF. CDR3 DNA sequence: TGTGCCAGCAGCTCCTCACTCGGTGGCTATGAGCAGTTCTTC.

This clonotype was detected ten times or more. The chain has TRBV7-2 and TRBJ2-3; 13 bases match TRBD2. CDR3 size: 19 residues. CDR1 is SGHTA, CDR2 FQGNSA, per germline. Trimming took 5 bases from V and 0 from J; bases not matched to a gene: 11. The CDR3 DNA sequence: TGTGCCAGCAGCCGTCCGAGCGGGACTAGCGGGGCCAGCACAGATACGCAGTATTTT. Translating gives CASSRPSGTSGASTDTQYF.

The chain combines TRBV6-5 with TRBJ1-5; D is uncertain. The V end was cut by 2 bases, the J end by 1 base, with 9 bases between. Germline assignment: CDR1 MNHEY and CDR2 SVGAGI. This CDR3 region has 15 residues. In DNA form, the CDR3 reads TGTGCCAGCAGTTACAGTCCACTCAGCAATCAGCCCCAGCATTTT. Residues: CASSYSPLSNQPQHF.

This clonotype was seen ten or more times. V and J are TRBV27 and TRBJ1-1; TRBD1 is a possible D gene (6 bases). This CDR3 is 13 amino acids long. From germline, CDR1 is MNHEY and CDR2 SMNVEV (reference sequence). The V gene lost 6 bases and the J gene lost 4 bases, with 12 bases spanning the gap. The CDR3 reads CASSENRVTEAFF. The DNA of the CDR3 is TGTGCCAGCAGCGAAAACAGGGTCACTGAAGCTTTCTTT.

The chain links TRBV2 to TRBJ1-5, with D perhaps TRBD1 (5 bases). The CDR3 length is 17 residues. Germline CDR1 is SNHLY and CDR2 is FYNNEI. Trimming removed 8 bases from V and 0 bases from J, with 20 bases in between. CDR3 sequence: CASGTAAVTTSNQPQHF. CDR3 bases: TGTGCCAGCGGGACGGCTGCCGTCACAACTAGCAATCAGCCCCAGCATTTT.

This clonotype was observed many times. The V gene is TRBV6-6, the J gene TRBJ2-5, with 7 positions matching TRBD2. The CDR3 consists of 11 residues. Germline V gene lookup returns CDR1 MNHNY and CDR2 SVGAGI (reference sequence). CDR3 in DNA: TGTGTTTCCACGGGACTAAGGACCCAGTACTTC. Translation gives CVSTGLRTQYF.

This clonotype rates as hyperexpanded. The chain uses TRBV6-2 or TRBV6-3 and TRBJ1-5, with a weak D call TRBD1 (5 bases). Germline lookup yields CDR1 MNHEY and CDR2 SVGEGT. The CDR3 is made up of 14 amino acids. The V end lost 6 bases, the J end lost 2 bases, and 11 bases lay between the germline ends. CDR3 DNA: TGTGCCAGCAGATCACTACAGGGCAATCAGCCCCAGCATTTT. Amino acid sequence: CASRSLQGNQPQHF.

This clonotype has a count of ten or more. This chain links TRBV6-5 with TRBJ2-7, with D uncertain. V was trimmed by 2 bases and J by 4 bases, leaving 9 bases between them. The CDR3 has 13 residues. The germline gives CDR1 MNHEY, CDR2 SVGAGI. CDR3 in DNA: TGTGCCAGCAGTTACAGGATTTTTTACGAGCAGTACTTC. It specifies CASSYRIFYEQYF.

The CDR3 nucleotides read TGCGCCAGCAGCTTTAGATCGGGGGCGGGAGAGACCCAGTACTTC. Encoded protein: CASSFRSGAGETQYF. V and J are TRBV5-1 and TRBJ2-5, with D perhaps matching TRBD1 or TRBD2 (6 bases each). The germline V gene has CDR1 SGHRS and CDR2 YFSETQ. The CDR3 runs to 15 residues. V was clipped by 2 bases and J by 4 bases, with 15 bases between them. Based on the CDR3 plus reference TRBV5-1 and TRBJ2-5, the full variable domain is KAGVTQTPRYLIKTRGQQVTLSCSPISGHRSVSWYQQTPGQGLQFLFEYFSETQRNKGNFPGRFSGRQFSNSRSEMNVSTLELGDSALYLCASSFRSGAGETQYFGPGTRLLVL.

The V and J genes are TRBV5-1 and TRBJ1-1; D might be TRBD1 (6 bases). This CDR3 has 14 amino acids. CDR1 is SGHRS and CDR2 is YFSETQ in the germline V gene. Deletions cut 4 bases from V and 4 bases from J, with 14 bases between. CDR3 loop: CASSQGFKSTEAFF. CDR3 bases: TGCGCCAGCAGCCAGGGGTTTAAGAGCACTGAAGCTTTCTTT.

This clonotype has just a few counts. The rearrangement joins TRBV14 to TRBJ1-6, with 7 bases aligning to TRBD1. The CDR3 is 15 amino acids. Germline CDR1 is SGHDN and CDR2 is FVKESK. J gave up 9 bases and V 1 base, and 6 bases lay outside the gene matches. As DNA, the CDR3 is TGTGCCAGCAGCCAAGGGACAGGCGGCGGTTCACCCCTCCACTTT. Residues: CASSQGTGGGSPLHF.